The clone carrying this T cell receptor (beta chain) has only one observation. Source study methods: Reference gene primer amplification in the assay estimated nucleated cell counts. The protocol was immunoSEQ multiplex PCR, while the TCRdb copy is restricted to in-frame clones and leaves out a portion. Clonal size and the V and J genes are those of that table, whereas D and trimming came from the DNA. The sample records around 230,000 clones, about 79% being singletons. Trimming removed 0 bases from V and 4 bases from J, with 10 bases in between. The CDR3 has 14 amino acids. From germline, CDR1 is SGHRS and CDR2 YFSETQ. The record originates from a study of blood T cell repertoires in COVID-19. Background on the study: PBMCs, B-cell-depleted T cells, or T cells provided the cDNA or gDNA that made up the material.

The V gene is TRBV5-1, the J gene TRBJ1-1; D uncertain. The specimen sequenced was peripheral blood. This sequence was found in a woman of 80 years or more with acute or convalescent COVID-19. The CDR3 nucleotides are TGCGCCAGCAGCTTGGCCGGACTGGGCACTGAAGCTTTCTTT. Its translation is CASSLAGLGTEAFF.